The 16 T cell receptor beta chains given below trace back to one sample, sequenced in a study of blood T cells in healthy people across ages. It was with a sample-barcoded 5' primer and a J-beta primer mix that a second PCR of about 6 to 12 cycles was run. From the 5' RACE reads, TCRdb called clonotypes with MiXCR, one entry per CDR3 protein. The table shows 1.5 million to 2 million distinct CDR3 sequences, with roughly 32% occurring only once. What was sequenced was blood. The receptors come from a woman aged 25 to 39 in good health.

In this sample, this clonotype turned up a few times. V and J are TRBV6-2 or TRBV6-3 and TRBJ2-1; either TRBD1 or TRBD2 may fit D (7 bases each). Deletions cut 4 bases from V and 5 bases from J, with 12 bases between. The CDR3 contains 14 residues. Germline values: CDR1 MNHEY, CDR2 SVGEGT. The CDR3 region has the DNA TGTGCCAGCAGTTCCAGGGGGGGAAACAATGAGCAGTTCTTC. It specifies CASSSRGGNNEQFF.

This clonotype turned up a few times. The chain joins TRBV19 to TRBJ2-1; TRBD1 aligns across 9 bases. V lost 4 bases and J lost 8; bases outside the gene matches: 6. CDR3 length equals 14 residues. Germline-derived CDR1 and CDR2 are LNHDA and SQIVND (reference sequence). CDR3 loop: CASSRMDRGHEQFF. CDR3 nucleotides: TGTGCCAGTAGTAGAATGGACAGGGGCCATGAGCAGTTCTTC. Full variable domain (missing parts from reference TRBV19 and TRBJ2-1): DGGITQSPKYLFRKEGQNVTLSCEQNLNHDAMYWYRQDPGQGLRLIYYSQIVNDFQKGDIAEGYSVSREKKESFPLTVTSAQKNPTAFYLCASSRMDRGHEQFFGPGTRLTVL.

The chain has TRBV7-6 and TRBJ2-7, with D possibly being TRBD2 (6 bases). V shed 0 bases and J shed 5 bases, with 11 bases lying between them. This CDR3 comprises 14 residues. Germline V CDR1 and CDR2: SGHVS, FNYEAQ. The CDR3 DNA reads as TGTGCCAGCAGCTTAGCCGTGGGGGAGGACGAGCAGTACTTC. Protein: CASSLAVGEDEQYF.

The table lists this clonotype with a few counts. The chain employs TRBV25-1 and TRBJ1-5; perhaps TRBD1 as D (5 bases). Germline V lookup: CDR1 MGHDK, CDR2 SYGVNS. CDR3 size: 16 residues. Trimming left V 0 bases short and J 0 bases short, with 9 bases between. As DNA, the CDR3 is TGTGCCAGCAGTGAATACGACAGATATAGCAATCAGCCCCAGCATTTT. Protein: CASSEYDRYSNQPQHF.

This clonotype showed up just a few times. V gene TRBV9 combines with J gene TRBJ1-2; TRBD1 might be the D (6 bases). The V end lost 2 bases, the J end lost 8 bases, and 13 bases lay between the germline ends. This CDR3 comprises 13 residues. Germline V gives CDR1 SGDLS, CDR2 YYNGEE. The CDR3 bases are TGTGCCAGCAGCGTTTCAGGGGCTGAGGGCTACACCTTC. It is translated as CASSVSGAEGYTF. The full variable domain, its missing parts supplied by reference TRBV9 and TRBJ1-2, is DSGVTQTPKHLITATGQRVTLRCSPRSGDLSVYWYQQSLDQGLQFLIQYYNGEERAKGNILERFSAQQFPDLHSELNLSSLELGDSALYFCASSVSGAEGYTFGSGTRLTVV.

This clonotype was seen only a few times. At one boundary the junction diverges from the germline segment, which might be a read error. The CDR3 bases are TGCGGTGCTAGAGATAGTTCTCGCGGGAGTCCGCATACGCAGTATTTT. This gives the protein CGARDSSRGSPHTQYF. This rearrangement joins TRBV20-1 to TRBJ2-3, with 7 nucleotides matching TRBD2. The germline V gene has CDR1 DFQATT and CDR2 SNEGSKA (reference sequence). This CDR3 comprises 16 residues.

V is TRBV20-1 and J is TRBJ1-2, with D perhaps matching TRBD1 (5 bases). The CDR3 runs 13 residues. The V and J ends lost 1 base and 4 bases respectively, with 10 bases between them. Germline values: CDR1 DFQATT, CDR2 SNEGSKA (reference sequence). In DNA, the CDR3 is TGCAGTGCTAGAGTGGCAGGGAGCTATGGCTACACCTTC. This translates into CSARVAGSYGYTF.

The gene calls are TRBV4-1 and TRBJ1-5; possible D gene TRBD1, 5 bases. CDR1 is MGHRA, CDR2 YSYEKL, per germline. This CDR3 comprises 19 residues. Trimming cost V 1 base and J 3 bases, with 22 bases left between them. The CDR3 sequence: CASSQGYYVGQGSNQPQHF. The CDR3 nucleotides are TGCGCCAGCAGCCAAGGTTACTATGTGGGCCAGGGCTCCAATCAGCCCCAGCATTTT.

This clonotype has a handful of counts. V usage is TRBV9 and J usage is TRBJ2-7, with TRBD2 matching 13 bases. The DNA end is a closer match to TRBJ2-5, so the J assignment may be wrong. This CDR3 has 18 amino acids. The V gene's germline CDR1 is SGDLS and CDR2 YYNGEE. CDR3 sequence: CASSVGLAGGGLQETQYF. Written as DNA, the CDR3 is TGTGCCAGCAGCGTAGGACTAGCGGGGGGAGGGTTACAAGAGACCCAGTACTTC.

This clonotype occurred a few times. The chain joins TRBV13 to TRBJ1-2; D might be TRBD1 (5 bases). Germline CDR1 PRHDT, CDR2 FYEKMQ (reference sequence). CDR3 length: 16 residues. V lost 7 bases and J 5 bases, leaving 23 bases between the germline ends. Here the CDR3 reads CASTRTVGQGEYGYTF. The CDR3 DNA sequence: TGTGCCAGCACTCGGACCGTTGGCCAGGGCGAATATGGCTACACCTTC.

This clonotype was counted between two and nine times. The chain has TRBV29-1 and TRBJ2-3; tentative D call: TRBD1 (5 bases). The ends were cut back, 6 bases at V and 2 bases at J, with 24 bases in the middle. The CDR3 sequence is 17 residues long. From germline, CDR1 is SQVTM and CDR2 ANQGSEA. The CDR3 spells CSVANIGARTHTDTQYF. CDR3 nucleotide sequence: TGCAGCGTGGCAAACATAGGGGCTCGCACGCACACAGATACGCAGTATTTT.

This clonotype has at least ten counts. The chain couples TRBV6-1 to TRBJ2-5; D may be TRBD2 (6 bases). Trimming cost V 1 base and J 2 bases, with 8 bases left between them. This CDR3 contains 14 residues. Germline V lookup: CDR1 MNHNS, CDR2 SASEGT. CDR3 sequence: CASSEGRDQETQYF. CDR3 sequence (DNA): TGTGCCAGCAGTGAAGGGCGGGATCAAGAGACCCAGTACTTC.

This clonotype has only a few counts. This chain links TRBV10-3 with TRBJ2-5; tentative D call: TRBD1 (6 bases). The J call may not be correct, given that the DNA end is closer to TRBJ2-7. The CDR3 runs 12 residues. Germline V CDR1 and CDR2: ENHRY, SYGVKD. The CDR3 DNA reads TGTGCCATCAGTTCACAGGGTCCCGAGCAGTACTTC. Translating gives CAISSQGPEQYF.

This clonotype was counted only a few times. This chain links TRBV28 with TRBJ1-2, with TRBD1 as a possible D gene (5 bases). CDR3 length: 13 amino acids. CDR1 is MDHEN, CDR2 SYDVKM, per germline. The V gene lost 9 bases and the J gene lost 4 bases, with 15 bases spanning the gap. The CDR3 DNA reads as TGTGCCAGTTACACGGGACGGGGCTATGGCTACACCTTC. This sequence encodes CASYTGRGYGYTF.

This chain uses TRBV5-1 with TRBJ2-1, with D hard to call. Germline CDR1 is SGHRS and CDR2 is YFSETQ. Trimming removed 4 bases from V and 7 bases from J, with 18 bases in between. The CDR3 loop spans 15 amino acids. The CDR3, as DNA: TGCGCCAGCAGCCCAGGCACTACCCCTCGGAATGAGCAGTTCTTC. Translating gives CASSPGTTPRNEQFF.

On this clonotype: The junction does not match germline at one end; this may be a read error. This chain links TRBV4-1 with TRBJ1-2; no clear D. The germline V gene has CDR1 MGHRA and CDR2 YSYEKL. This CDR3 region has 15 residues. CDR3 DNA sequence: TGCGTCAGCAGCCAAGAACTCAACGGGTACTATGGCTACACCTTC. Translation gives CVSSQELNGYYGYTF.